This TCR beta chain was sequenced during a study of EBV T-cell therapy then PD-1 blockade in nasopharyngeal carcinoma. The CDR3 runs to 13 residues. Germline lookup yields CDR1 ENHRY and CDR2 SYGVKD. Trimming pared 7 bases from V and 6 bases from J, leaving 15 bases between. Details on this clone: What it binds is unknown.

As for treatment: AdE1-LMPpoly-expanded autologous EBV-specific T-cell therapy followed by anti-PD-1 nivolumab. Libraries were prepared by immunoSEQ multiplex PCR; TCRdb keeps only in-frame clonotypes and omits some of them. The data contain approximately 25,000 clones, about 80% of them singletons. The specimen was CD8+ T cells from blood, collected around day 65 from a patient whose treatment included autologous EBV-specific T cells and nivolumab. V gene TRBV10-3 combines with J gene TRBJ1-2; weak D call: TRBD1 (6 bases). The clonotype comes from a man aged 40-50 years with nasopharyngeal carcinoma. CDR3 coding DNA: TGTGCCATCACATTAGGGCAGGGGAATGGCTACACCTTC. It yields the protein CAITLGQGNGYTF.